This T cell receptor beta chain was sequenced during a study of T cell repertoires in cytomegalovirus infection. Background on the study: Through public TCR beta signatures, both CMV infection and matching HLA type were indicated. Findings of the study overall: Cumulative frequency (of public TCR beta family members) identified carriers of CMV plus the relevant HLA.

The V end lost 0 bases, the J end lost 3 bases, and 3 bases lay between the germline ends. The CDR3 is made up of 13 amino acids. Looked up from germline, CDR1 is SGHVS and CDR2 is FQNEAQ. Points on this clonotype: Antigen unknown.

TCRdb redid the calling of the reads with MiXCR, one entry per CDR3 protein. This sample has a few hundred thousand distinct CDR3 sequences, with about 33% found just once. The sequencing here drew on cultured PBMCs, taken from culture after CMV antigen stimulation. V and J are TRBV7-8 and TRBJ2-1; D gene unclear. This TCR derives from a human donor in good health (CMV status not recorded). Some clones in this sample may be carry-over from other donors' samples. DNA of the CDR3: TGTGCCAGCAGCTTAGCGTACTACAATGAGCAGTTCTTC. The encoded protein is CASSLAYYNEQFF.